This record concerns one T cell receptor (beta chain) sequence. This CDR3 has 13 residues. Germline V CDR1 and CDR2: MNHEY, SMNVEV (reference sequence). Between the trimmed V and J ends, which lost 0 bases and 8 bases, there was a span of 10 bases. This sample is part of a study of shared clonotypes between healthy human individuals. Across the whole study: Donors consisted of two women and a few men between 18 and 49.

Unsorted samples drew genomic DNA from approximately 90 million PBMCs. Sequencing was at deep level. Clones were read by immunoSEQ multiplex PCR, and TCRdb kept only the in-frame ones, dropping some. The sample shows fewer than 700,000 clones, roughly 79% of them seen only once. This clonotype originated in a woman aged 40 to 50 in good health. Some clones in this sample may be carry-over from other donors' samples. This chain uses TRBV27 with TRBJ1-2; D may be TRBD1 (5 bases). The specimen sequenced was PBMCs. CDR3: CASSLSQGRGYTF. In nucleotides, the CDR3 is TGTGCCAGCAGTTTATCGCAGGGTCGCGGCTACACCTTC.